This note documents a single T cell receptor (beta chain) sequence. As yet, its antigen is unknown. The junction differs from germline at one of its ends, possibly a read error. The CDR3 has 18 amino acids. Germline CDR1 reads SGHAT; CDR2 reads FQNNGV. This entry belongs to a study of tumor and adjacent non-tumor tissue in lung cancer. Three rounds of nested PCR, following a modified ARM-PCR protocol, produced the TCRbeta library. TCRdb re-derived calls from the multiplex PCR reads in MiXCR, one entry per CDR3 protein. The sample carries approximately 80,000 distinct CDR3 sequences, roughly 80% recorded once. Notes on the study in general: In normal lung, the top 100 clones were significantly more dominant than in tumor. Significantly higher TCR diversity was found in tumor than normal lung.

This sample's RNA came from whole unsorted tissue. More than 3 cm separated this lung sample from the edge of the tumor. Chemotherapy-naive patients with new lung cancer underwent thoracic surgery in China, August–late 2014. The source is a man aged 55 to 70 with non-small cell lung cancer. Sequencing was performed on distant non-tumor lung tissue. This rearrangement joins TRBV11-2 to TRBJ2-6; 11 bases match TRBD2. CDR3 in DNA: TGTGCCAGCAGTCTAACTAGCGGGGGAGCCACTGGGACCAACGTCATGACTTTC. Residues: CASSLTSGGATGTNVMTF.